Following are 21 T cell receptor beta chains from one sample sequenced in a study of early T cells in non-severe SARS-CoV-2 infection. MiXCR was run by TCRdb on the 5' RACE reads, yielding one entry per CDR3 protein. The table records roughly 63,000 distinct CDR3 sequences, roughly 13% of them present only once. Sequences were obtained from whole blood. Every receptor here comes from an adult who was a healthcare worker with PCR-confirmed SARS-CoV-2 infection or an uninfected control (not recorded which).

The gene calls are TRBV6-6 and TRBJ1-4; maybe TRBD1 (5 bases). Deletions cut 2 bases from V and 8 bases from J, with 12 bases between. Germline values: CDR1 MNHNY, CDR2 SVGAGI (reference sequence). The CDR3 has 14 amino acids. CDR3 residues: CASSYEGRREKLFF. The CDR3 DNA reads TGTGCCAGCAGTTACGAGGGGCGTCGGGAAAAACTGTTTTTT.

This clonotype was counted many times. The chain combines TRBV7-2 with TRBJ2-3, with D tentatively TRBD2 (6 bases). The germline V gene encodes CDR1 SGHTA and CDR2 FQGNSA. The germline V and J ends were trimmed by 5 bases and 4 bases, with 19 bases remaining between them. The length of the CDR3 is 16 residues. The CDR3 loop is CASSRLVTGRPDTQYF. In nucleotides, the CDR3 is TGTGCCAGCAGCCGACTAGTAACGGGGAGGCCAGATACGCAGTATTTT.

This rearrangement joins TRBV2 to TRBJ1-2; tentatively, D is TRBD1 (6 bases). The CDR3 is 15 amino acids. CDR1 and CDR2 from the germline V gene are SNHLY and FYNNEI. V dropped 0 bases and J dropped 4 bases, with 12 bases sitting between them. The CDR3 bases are TGTGCCAGCAGTGAAGCTACACAGGGTGGCTATGGCTACACCTTC. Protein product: CASSEATQGGYGYTF.

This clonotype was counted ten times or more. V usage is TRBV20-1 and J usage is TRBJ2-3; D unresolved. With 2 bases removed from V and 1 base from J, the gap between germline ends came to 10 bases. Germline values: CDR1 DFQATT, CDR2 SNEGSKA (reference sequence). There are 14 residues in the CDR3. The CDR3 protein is CSARNPAGTDTQYF. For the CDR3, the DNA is TGCAGTGCTAGAAATCCTGCGGGCACAGATACGCAGTATTTT.

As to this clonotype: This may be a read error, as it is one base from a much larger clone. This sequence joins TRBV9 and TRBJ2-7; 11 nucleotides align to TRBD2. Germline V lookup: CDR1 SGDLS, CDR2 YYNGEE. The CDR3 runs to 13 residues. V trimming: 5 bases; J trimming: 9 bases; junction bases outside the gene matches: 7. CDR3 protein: CASSSGGALGQYF. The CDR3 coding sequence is TGTGCCAGCAGTAGCGGGGGGGCCCTCGGGCAGTACTTC.

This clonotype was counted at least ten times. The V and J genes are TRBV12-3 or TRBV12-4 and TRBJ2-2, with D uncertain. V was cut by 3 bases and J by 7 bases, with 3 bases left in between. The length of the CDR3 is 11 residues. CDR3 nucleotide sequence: TGTGCCAGCAGTTTGATCGGGGAGCTGTTTTTT. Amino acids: CASSLIGELFF.

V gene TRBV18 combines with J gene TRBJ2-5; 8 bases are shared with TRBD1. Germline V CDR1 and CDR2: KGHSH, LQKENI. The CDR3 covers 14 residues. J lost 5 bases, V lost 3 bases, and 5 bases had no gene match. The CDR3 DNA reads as TGTGCCAGCTCACCCGACAGGGGTGCTGAGACCCAGTACTTC. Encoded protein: CASSPDRGAETQYF.

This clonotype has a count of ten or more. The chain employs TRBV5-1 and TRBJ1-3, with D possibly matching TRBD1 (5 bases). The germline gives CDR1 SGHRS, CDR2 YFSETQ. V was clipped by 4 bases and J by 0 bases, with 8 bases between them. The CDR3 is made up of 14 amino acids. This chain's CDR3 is CASSQGPSGNTIYF. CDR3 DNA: TGCGCCAGCAGCCAGGGCCCCTCTGGAAACACCATATATTTT.

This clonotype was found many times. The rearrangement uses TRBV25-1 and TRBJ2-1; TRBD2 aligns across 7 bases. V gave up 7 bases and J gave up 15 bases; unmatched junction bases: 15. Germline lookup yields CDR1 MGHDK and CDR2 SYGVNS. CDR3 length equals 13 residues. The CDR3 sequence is CASTPSRAGELFF. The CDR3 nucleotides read TGTGCCAGCACACCTTCTCGGGCGGGGGAGTTGTTCTTC.

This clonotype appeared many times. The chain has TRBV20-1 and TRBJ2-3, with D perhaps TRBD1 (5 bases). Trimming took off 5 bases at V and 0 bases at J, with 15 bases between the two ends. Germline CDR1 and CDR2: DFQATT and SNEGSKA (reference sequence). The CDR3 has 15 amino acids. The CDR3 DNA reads TGCAGTGCTGGTATCGACAGCGCTAGCACAGATACGCAGTATTTT. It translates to CSAGIDSASTDTQYF.

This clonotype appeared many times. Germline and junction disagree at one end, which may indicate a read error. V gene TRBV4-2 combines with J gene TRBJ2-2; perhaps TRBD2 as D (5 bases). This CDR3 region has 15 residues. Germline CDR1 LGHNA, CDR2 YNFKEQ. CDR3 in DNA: TGTGCCAGCAGCCAAGAGATCGGGAACTCCGGGGAGCTGTTTTTT. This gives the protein CASSQEIGNSGELFF.

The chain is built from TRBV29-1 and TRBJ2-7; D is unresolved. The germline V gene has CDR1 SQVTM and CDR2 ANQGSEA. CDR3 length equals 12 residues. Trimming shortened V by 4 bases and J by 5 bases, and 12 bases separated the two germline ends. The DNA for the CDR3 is TGCAGCGTTGTCGTTATGCGAGACGAGCAGTACTTC. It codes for CSVVVMRDEQYF.

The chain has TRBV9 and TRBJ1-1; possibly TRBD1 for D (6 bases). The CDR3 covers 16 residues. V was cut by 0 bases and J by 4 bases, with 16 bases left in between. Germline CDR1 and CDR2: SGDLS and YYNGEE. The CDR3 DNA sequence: TGTGCCAGCAGCGTAGGACTCCCTCAGGGGATCACTGAAGCTTTCTTT. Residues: CASSVGLPQGITEAFF.

Written as DNA, the CDR3 is TGTGCCAGCAGCTCGACCCTCGGCGGGGGGGCCGGGAGCTCCTACAATGAGCAGTTCTTC. Translated: CASSSTLGGGAGSSYNEQFF. J is TRBJ2-1 and V is TRBV11-2, with TRBD2 matching over 9 bases. The ends lost 4 bases at V and 0 bases at J; junction bases unmatched: 16. The CDR3 contains 20 residues. Germline-derived CDR1 and CDR2 are SGHAT and FQNNGV.

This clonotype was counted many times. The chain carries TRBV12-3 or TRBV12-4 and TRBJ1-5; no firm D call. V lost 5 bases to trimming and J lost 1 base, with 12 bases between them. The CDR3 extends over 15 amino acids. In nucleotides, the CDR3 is TGTGCCAGCAGTAGACGAAATCCCAGCAATCAGCCCCAGCATTTT. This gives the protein CASSRRNPSNQPQHF.

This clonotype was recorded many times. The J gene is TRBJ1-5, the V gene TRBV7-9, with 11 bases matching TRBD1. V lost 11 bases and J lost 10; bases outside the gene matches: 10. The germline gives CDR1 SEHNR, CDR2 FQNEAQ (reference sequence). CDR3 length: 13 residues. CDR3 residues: CASSRGQGGPQHF. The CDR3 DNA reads TGTGCCTCCTCCCGGGGACAGGGGGGCCCCCAGCATTTT. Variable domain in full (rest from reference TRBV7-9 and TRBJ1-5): DTGVSQNPRHKITKRGQNVTFRCDPISEHNRLYWYRQTLGQGPEFLTYFQNEAQLEKSRLLSDRFSAERPKGSFSTLEIQRTEQGDSAMYLCASSRGQGGPQHFGDGTRLSIL.

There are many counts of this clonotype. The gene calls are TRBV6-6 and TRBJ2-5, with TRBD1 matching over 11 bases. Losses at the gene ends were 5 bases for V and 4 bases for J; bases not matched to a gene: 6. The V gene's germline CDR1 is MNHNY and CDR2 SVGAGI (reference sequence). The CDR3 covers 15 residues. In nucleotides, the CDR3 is TGTGCCAGCAGTACTGGGACAGGGGGGGGAGAGACCCAGTACTTC. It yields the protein CASSTGTGGGETQYF.

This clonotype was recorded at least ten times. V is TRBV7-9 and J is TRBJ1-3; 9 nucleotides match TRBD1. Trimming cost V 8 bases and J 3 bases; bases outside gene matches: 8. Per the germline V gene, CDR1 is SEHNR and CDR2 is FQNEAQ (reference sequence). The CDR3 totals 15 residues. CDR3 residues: CASQGHRGLGNTIYF. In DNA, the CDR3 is TGTGCCAGCCAAGGCCACAGGGGGCTTGGAAACACCATATATTTT.

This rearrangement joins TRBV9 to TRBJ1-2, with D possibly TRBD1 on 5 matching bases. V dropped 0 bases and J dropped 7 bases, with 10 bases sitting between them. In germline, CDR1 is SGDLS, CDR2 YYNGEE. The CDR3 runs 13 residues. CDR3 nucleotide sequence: TGTGCCAGCAGCGTAGCAGGGAACAGTGGCTACACCTTC. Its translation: CASSVAGNSGYTF. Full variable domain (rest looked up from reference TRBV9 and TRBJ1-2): DSGVTQTPKHLITATGQRVTLRCSPRSGDLSVYWYQQSLDQGLQFLIQYYNGEERAKGNILERFSAQQFPDLHSELNLSSLELGDSALYFCASSVAGNSGYTFGSGTRLTVV.

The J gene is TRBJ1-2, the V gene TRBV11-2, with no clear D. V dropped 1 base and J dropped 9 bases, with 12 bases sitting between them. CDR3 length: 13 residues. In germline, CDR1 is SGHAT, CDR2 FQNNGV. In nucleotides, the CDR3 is TGTGCCAGCAGCTTAGGAAGGCAGACCAGCTACACCTTC. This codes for CASSLGRQTSYTF. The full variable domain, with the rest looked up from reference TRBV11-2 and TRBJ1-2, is EAGVAQSPRYKIIEKRQSVAFWCNPISGHATLYWYQQILGQGPKLLIQFQNNGVVDDSQLPKDRFSAERLKGVDSTLKIQPAKLEDSAVYLCASSLGRQTSYTFGSGTRLTVV.

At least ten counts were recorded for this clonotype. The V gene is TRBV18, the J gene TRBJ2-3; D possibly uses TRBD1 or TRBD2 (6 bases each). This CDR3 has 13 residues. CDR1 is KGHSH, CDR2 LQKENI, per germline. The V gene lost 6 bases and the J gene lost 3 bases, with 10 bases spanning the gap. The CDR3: CASSRGETDTQYF. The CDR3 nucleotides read TGTGCCAGCTCGAGGGGGGAAACAGATACGCAGTATTTT.